This passage covers 20 T cell receptor beta chains from one sample sequenced in a study of radiation and T cells in renal cell carcinoma. Clones were sequenced by immunoSEQ multiplex PCR, and TCRdb holds only the in-frame ones, with some missing. The sample contains 140,000 to 150,000 clones, approximately 86% of which appear only once. The time point is: blood 4 weeks post-SBRT, at nephrectomy. As to treatment: 15 Gy SBRT to primary tumor, nephrectomy 4 weeks later. Sequenced here: blood, sampled from a patient whose treatment included radiotherapy and nephrectomy. These receptors came from a woman aged 50 to 65 with renal cell carcinoma.

In this sample, this clone turned up once. The chain combines TRBV23-1 with TRBJ2-6, with D perhaps assigned TRBD1 or TRBD2 (5 bases each). TRBV23-1 counts as an open reading frame of uncertain function. The V end lost 7 bases, the J end lost 0 bases, and 16 bases lay between the germline ends. The CDR3 covers 17 residues. CDR3 protein: CASTPAPGTSGANVLTF. In nucleotides, the CDR3 is TGCGCCAGCACCCCCGCTCCAGGGACCTCTGGGGCCAACGTCCTGACTTTC.

The chain recombines TRBV19 with TRBJ2-7; 10 nucleotides match TRBD2. This CDR3 spans 16 amino acids. The V segment lost 6 bases and the J segment 2 bases; nucleotides outside the gene matches: 10. From germline, CDR1 is LNHDA and CDR2 SQIVND (reference sequence). The CDR3 coding sequence is TGTGCCAGTAGGGAATCCGGGACTAGCGCTACCTACGAGCAGTACTTC. This gives the protein CASRESGTSATYEQYF. Full variable domain (missing parts from reference TRBV19 and TRBJ2-7): DGGITQSPKYLFRKEGQNVTLSCEQNLNHDAMYWYRQDPGQGLRLIYYSQIVNDFQKGDIAEGYSVSREKKESFPLTVTSAQKNPTAFYLCASRESGTSATYEQYFGPGTRLTVT.

The chain joins TRBV13 to TRBJ2-1; D might be TRBD2 (5 bases). The V end lost 5 bases, the J end lost 5 bases, and 19 bases lay between the germline ends. The CDR3 length is 16 residues. Germline V CDR1 and CDR2: PRHDT, FYEKMQ (reference sequence). CDR3 nucleotide sequence: TGTGCCAGCAGCCCCCCTAGGCGGGTGGCGCACAATGAGCAGTTCTTC. This codes for CASSPPRRVAHNEQFF.

CDR3: CASIGGALSYEQYF. For the CDR3, the DNA is TGTGCCAGCATCGGGGGGGCGTTATCCTACGAGCAGTACTTC. V and J are TRBV2 and TRBJ2-7, with 8 nucleotides matching TRBD2. Looked up from germline, CDR1 is SNHLY and CDR2 is FYNNEI. V lost 7 bases and J lost 1; bases outside the gene matches: 6. CDR3 length: 14 amino acids.

The chain has TRBV5-1 and TRBJ2-5, with TRBD1 matching 9 bases. The CDR3 runs to 16 residues. Germline CDR1 SGHRS, CDR2 YFSETQ. The junction had 6 bases not matched to a gene; V was cut back by 1 base and J by 2 bases. CDR3 sequence (DNA): TGCGCCAGCAGCTTGTTGACAGGGGGGAGGCAAGAGACCCAGTACTTC. Translating it yields CASSLLTGGRQETQYF.

The chain couples TRBV4-1 to TRBJ1-3; D is unclear. Trimming pared 2 bases from V and 4 bases from J, leaving 12 bases between. This CDR3 is built from 15 residues. CDR1 and CDR2 from the germline V gene are MGHRA and YSYEKL. In nucleotides, the CDR3 is TGCGCCAGCAGCCAACCGACGGTCTCAGGAAACACCATATATTTT. This encodes CASSQPTVSGNTIYF.

The chain combines TRBV19 with TRBJ1-2, with D unclear. Per the germline V gene, CDR1 is LNHDA and CDR2 is SQIVND (reference sequence). The CDR3 contains 14 residues. The V end was cut by 0 bases, the J end by 8 bases, with 13 bases between. The CDR3 DNA follows: TGTGCCAGTAGTATAGATCGCTTCTCGGGCGGCTACACCTTC. Its translation is CASSIDRFSGGYTF.

The rearrangement uses TRBV1 and TRBJ1-2; TRBD1 is the table's D call, not checked against the DNA. TRBV1 is tagged as a pseudogene. The CDR3 is 14 amino acids. The CDR3 is CTSSQKGQAYGYTF. The CDR3 nucleotides read TGCACCAGCAGCCAAAAGGGACAGGCCTATGGCTACACCTTC.

V usage is TRBV11-2 and J usage is TRBJ2-1; 12 bases fit TRBD2. V shed 2 bases and J 12 bases; nucleotides not matched to a gene: 8. The CDR3 spans 15 residues. The germline V gene has CDR1 SGHAT and CDR2 FQNNGV. The CDR3 loop reads CASSLSSGGAKVQFF. CDR3 in DNA: TGTGCCAGCAGCTTATCTAGCGGGGGGGCAAAAGTGCAGTTCTTC.

The chain combines TRBV7-2 with TRBJ1-5; TRBD1 matches 9 bases. The V segment lost 1 base and the J segment 4 bases; nucleotides outside the gene matches: 5. The germline V gene has CDR1 SGHTA and CDR2 FQGNSA. CDR3 size: 16 residues. CDR3: CASSLGTGTGNQPQHF. The CDR3 DNA reads as TGTGCCAGCAGCTTAGGAACCGGGACAGGGAATCAGCCCCAGCATTTT.

The V call is TRBV19, the J call TRBJ1-5, with D possibly TRBD1 on 5 matching bases. CDR1 and CDR2 from the germline V gene are LNHDA and SQIVND (reference sequence). The CDR3 extends over 17 amino acids. Trimming took 6 bases from V and 0 from J, leaving 18 bases between them. CDR3 in amino acids: CASRRGMGRNSNQPQHF. In nucleotides, the CDR3 is TGTGCCAGTAGAAGGGGTATGGGGCGGAATAGCAATCAGCCCCAGCATTTT.

V and J are TRBV27 and TRBJ1-4; tentative D call: TRBD1 (5 bases). This CDR3 contains 14 residues. Germline assignment: CDR1 MNHEY and CDR2 SMNVEV (reference sequence). The V and J ends lost 3 bases and 8 bases respectively, with 13 bases between them. Here the CDR3 reads CASSFAGLREKLFF. CDR3 bases: TGTGCCAGCAGTTTCGCAGGGCTACGGGAAAAACTGTTTTTT.

The chain is built from TRBV9 and TRBJ2-6; 9 positions match TRBD1. The ends lost 9 bases at V and 2 bases at J; junction bases unmatched: 6. Germline loops: CDR1 SGDLS, CDR2 YYNGEE. There are 15 residues in the CDR3. As DNA, the CDR3 is TGTGCCACATCCGGGACAGGGACTGGGGCCAACGTCCTGACTTTC. Encoded protein: CATSGTGTGANVLTF.

The rearrangement uses TRBV7-9 and TRBJ2-2; D remains unclear. CDR1 and CDR2 from the germline V gene are SEHNR and FQNEAQ (reference sequence). The V end lost 1 base, the J end lost 5 bases, and 11 bases lay between the germline ends. The CDR3 is made up of 15 amino acids. The CDR3 loop is CASSLVSGFTGELFF. The CDR3 DNA is TGTGCCAGCAGCTTAGTGTCTGGCTTTACCGGGGAGCTGTTTTTT.

This chain joins TRBV28 and TRBJ2-2; TRBD1 matches at 9 bases. This CDR3 has 13 amino acids. J was trimmed by 5 bases and V by 6 bases; bases with no gene match: 1. Germline assignment: CDR1 MDHEN and CDR2 SYDVKM. The DNA of the CDR3 is TGTGCCAGCAGCGGGACAGGGACCGGGGAGCTGTTTTTT. Amino acids: CASSGTGTGELFF. The full variable domain, rest sourced from reference TRBV28 and TRBJ2-2, is DVKVTQSSRYLVKRTGEKVFLECVQDMDHENMFWYRQDPGLGLRLIYFSYDVKMKEKGDIPEGYSVSREKKERFSLILESASTNQTSMYLCASSGTGTGELFFGEGSRLTVL.

The chain joins TRBV9 to TRBJ2-7; D possibly uses TRBD1 or TRBD2 (6 bases each). The V end was cut by 2 bases, the J end by 2 bases, with 14 bases between. CDR3 size: 15 residues. Germline CDR1 SGDLS, CDR2 YYNGEE. CDR3 in amino acids: CASSVRGEATYEQYF. The CDR3 DNA follows: TGTGCCAGCAGCGTTAGGGGGGAGGCTACCTACGAGCAGTACTTC. Together with reference TRBV9 and TRBJ2-7, the CDR3 gives the full variable domain: DSGVTQTPKHLITATGQRVTLRCSPRSGDLSVYWYQQSLDQGLQFLIQYYNGEERAKGNILERFSAQQFPDLHSELNLSSLELGDSALYFCASSVRGEATYEQYFGPGTRLTVT.

The chain is built from TRBV15 and TRBJ2-3; 7 nucleotides agree with TRBD1. Germline V lookup: CDR1 LNHNV, CDR2 YYDKDF (reference sequence). The CDR3 length is 15 residues. Trimming removed 8 bases from V and 1 base from J; junction bases left unmatched: 9. The CDR3 protein is CATQTGVLGTDTQYF. The CDR3 DNA reads TGTGCCACCCAAACAGGGGTTTTAGGCACAGATACGCAGTATTTT.

This clone turned up a few times. This sequence joins TRBV20-1 and TRBJ1-4; no clear D gene. The V end lost 6 bases, the J end lost 8 bases, and 10 bases lay between the germline ends. The CDR3 has 11 residues. Germline CDR1 and CDR2: DFQATT and SNEGSKA (reference sequence). The CDR3 DNA follows: TGCAGTGCCGGAAGGGAAGAAAAACTGTTTTTT. It is translated as CSAGREEKLFF.

This chain joins TRBV5-1 and TRBJ2-5; weak D call: TRBD1 (5 bases). CDR1 is SGHRS and CDR2 is YFSETQ in the germline V gene. V lost 0 bases to trimming and J lost 4 bases, with 22 bases between them. The CDR3 has 18 residues. In DNA, the CDR3 is TGCGCCAGCAGCTTGGCCGACAGCTTCGGCCGCTTTGGAGAGACCCAGTACTTC. This encodes CASSLADSFGRFGETQYF.

The chain combines TRBV5-1 with TRBJ2-1; no clear D. Germline lookup yields CDR1 SGHRS and CDR2 YFSETQ. There are 13 residues in the CDR3. V shed 4 bases and J shed 5 bases, with 10 bases lying between them. The CDR3 spells CASSPGRNNEQFF. DNA for the CDR3: TGCGCCAGCAGCCCCGGACGGAACAATGAGCAGTTCTTC.